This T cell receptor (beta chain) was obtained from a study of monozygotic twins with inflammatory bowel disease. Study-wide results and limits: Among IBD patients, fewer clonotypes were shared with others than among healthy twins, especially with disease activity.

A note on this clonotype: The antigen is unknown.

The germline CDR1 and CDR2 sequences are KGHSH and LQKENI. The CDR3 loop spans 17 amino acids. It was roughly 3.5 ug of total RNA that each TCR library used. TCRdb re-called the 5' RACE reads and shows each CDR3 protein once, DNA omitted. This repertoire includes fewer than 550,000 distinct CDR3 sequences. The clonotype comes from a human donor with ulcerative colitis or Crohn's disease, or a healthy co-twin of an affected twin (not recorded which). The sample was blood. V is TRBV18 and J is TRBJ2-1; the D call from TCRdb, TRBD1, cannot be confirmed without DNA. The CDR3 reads CASSPLTGSFGYNEQFF.